Shown below are 2 T cell receptor beta chains from a single sample sequenced in a study of cytomegalovirus exposure and HLA in healthy donors listed by TCRdb under 2017. The receptor library was made with the immunoSEQ multiplex PCR assay. For the multiplex PCR, a mixture combining 60 forward primers for TCR Vbeta segments and 13 reverse primers for TCR Jbeta segments was used. TCRdb obtained this table from immuneACCESS and retained in-frame rearrangements with V and J assigned. These tables miss some clones; where compared with another copy, unresolved V genes account for less than half of the shortfall, and the remainder is unexplained. The sample data list under 200,000 clones, and around 79% of these were observed just once. The ten largest clones capture roughly 0.5% of the sample. Sequencing was carried out using PBMCs. These receptors were obtained from a woman between 45 and 65 years old in good health and CMV-seronegative.

The chain links TRBV5-1 to TRBJ1-1; TRBD1 is a possible D gene (5 bases). The CDR3 is made up of 13 amino acids. Trimming shortened V by 0 bases and J by 3 bases, and 6 bases separated the two germline ends. Germline loops: CDR1 SGHRS, CDR2 YFSETQ. CDR3 sequence: CASSLGGDTEAFF. CDR3 DNA: TGCGCCAGCAGCTTGGGGGGCGACACTGAAGCTTTCTTT.

V and J are TRBV30 and TRBJ1-1, with a weak D call TRBD1 (5 bases). The CDR3 runs 12 residues. Germline CDR1 and CDR2: GTSNPN and SVGIG (reference sequence). The V and J ends lost 8 bases and 0 bases respectively, with 10 bases between them. CDR3 in amino acids: CAGGHMNTEAFF. CDR3 sequence (DNA): TGTGCCGGCGGACATATGAACACTGAAGCTTTCTTT.